This is a list of T cell receptor beta chains from one sample in a study of neurological immune-mediated disorders. TCRdb reprocessed the 5' RACE reads via MiXCR and lists one record per CDR3 protein. The sample yields around 62,000 distinct CDR3 sequences, more than 3.5% seen once. Material for sequencing was PBMCs. The receptors originated from a man in his forties or fifties with multiple sclerosis. CDR3s include the opening cysteine and the closing phenylalanine or tryptophan. D genes are given only for firm matches. Clone sizes are shown as once, few, many or a size class.

d_gene,j_gene,len,abundance,v_gene,CDR3nt,CDR3aa
.,TRBJ1-2,14,many,TRBV25-1,TGTGCCAGCAGGCCGATGGCTCCAAACTATGGCTACACCTTC,CASRPMAPNYGYTF
.,TRBJ2-2,14,many,TRBV20-1,TGCAGTGTAGGCGGGGCTGGGGACACCGGGGAGCTGTTTTTT,CSVGGAGDTGELFF
.,TRBJ2-4,16,many,TRBV7-2,TGTGCCAGCAGCCCAAGACGGGTACTAGCCAAAAACATTCAGTACTTC,CASSPRRVLAKNIQYF
.,TRBJ1-2,15,many,TRBV5-1,TGCGCCAGCAGCCAAGCAGACGGACACAAACGGGGCTACACCTTC,CASSQADGHKRGYTF
.,TRBJ2-4,16,many,TRBV10-1,TGCGCCAGCAGTGAGTCAGAGTTAGTCGGCAAAAACATTCAGTACTTC,CASSESELVGKNIQYF
TRBD1,TRBJ1-1,14,many,TRBV20-1,TGCAGTGCTAGTCGGACAGGGGTGGACACTGAAGCTTTCTTT,CSASRTGVDTEAFF
TRBD2,TRBJ2-1,16,few,TRBV5-1,TGCGCCAGCAGCGCCCTGCGGCGGGGGGGCCCCAATGAGCAGTTCTTC,CASSALRRGGPNEQFF
.,TRBJ2-5,14,many,TRBV10-3,TGTGCCATCAGTGATAGGGGGTACCAAGAGACCCAGTACTTC,CAISDRGYQETQYF
.,TRBJ2-3,15,many,TRBV14,TGTGCCAGCAGCCAAGATGTGAGGGGCTTAGATACGCAGTATTTT,CASSQDVRGLDTQYF
TRBD2,TRBJ2-3,14,many,TRBV20-1,TGCAGTGCTAGAGGGCTAGCGGGTGCAGATACGCAGTATTTT,CSARGLAGADTQYF
TRBD1,TRBJ2-1,13,many,TRBV7-9,TGTGCCAGCAGCAGGACAGGGGACAATGAGCAGTTCTTC,CASSRTGDNEQFF